This TCR beta chain is drawn from a study of a mutant IDH1 vaccine in newly diagnosed glioma. As concerns this clone: Its antigen remains unknown.

Time point of the sample: week 5, during vaccination. Every single dose of the vaccine, 300 ug of mutant IDH1 20-mer peptide, came with topical imiquimod. New IDH1-mutant, ATRX-lost WHO grade 3 or 4 astrocytomas occurred in donors. Assay: immunoSEQ multiplex PCR; the TCRdb copy retains only in-frame clones and omits some. The sample carries around 78,000 clones, roughly 91% recorded once. Unmatched junction bases numbered 17, after V lost 8 bases and J lost 5 bases. Germline V lookup: CDR1 SEHNR, CDR2 FQNEAQ (reference sequence). This CDR3 has 16 residues. This specimen was PBMCs, taken from a glioma patient whose treatment included an IDH1 peptide vaccine. The chain couples TRBV7-9 to TRBJ2-5; 7 bases are shared with TRBD2. The source of this sequence is a woman in her fifties or sixties with glioma. Written as DNA, the CDR3 is TGTGCCAGCCGACCCGTTGGGGGAGGGCCTGCCGAGACCCAGTACTTC. It is translated as CASRPVGGGPAETQYF.